The 24 T cell receptor beta chains below come from one sample, sequenced in a study of shared clonotypes between healthy human individuals. This table comes from immunoSEQ multiplex PCR, and its TCRdb copy is limited to in-frame clones, with some not included. The sample lists around 500,000 clones; about four fifths were seen once. Sample: PBMCs. The receptors stem from a woman between 35 and 50 years old in good health. Some clones in this sample may be carry-over from other donors' samples.

In DNA, the CDR3 is TGTGCCATCAGTCCGGGATCCCAAGAGACCCAGTACTTC. Amino acids: CAISPGSQETQYF. This chain uses TRBV10-3 with TRBJ2-5; perhaps TRBD2 as D (5 bases). Germline V lookup: CDR1 ENHRY, CDR2 SYGVKD. Trimming took off 5 bases at V and 1 base at J, with 8 bases between the two ends. The CDR3 loop spans 13 amino acids.

The chain carries TRBV7-2 and TRBJ2-2, with 7 bases aligning to TRBD2. There are 15 residues in the CDR3. Germline V gives CDR1 SGHTA, CDR2 FQGNSA. The trim removed 4 bases at V and 1 base at J, leaving 3 bases unmatched. The CDR3 region is CASSSIAGNTGELFF. CDR3 DNA sequence: TGTGCCAGCAGCTCGATAGCGGGGAACACCGGGGAGCTGTTTTTT.

The V and J genes are TRBV7-9 and TRBJ2-2; maybe TRBD2 (6 bases). The length of the CDR3 is 16 residues. Germline lookup yields CDR1 SEHNR and CDR2 FQNEAQ (reference sequence). Trimming removed 4 bases from V and 2 bases from J, with 14 bases in between. The CDR3 loop is CASSSTGDSNTGELFF. In DNA form, the CDR3 reads TGTGCCAGCAGCTCAACCGGGGACTCCAACACCGGGGAGCTGTTTTTT.

This clone appeared a single time. CDR3 sequence: CASSSLSGSVINEQFF. The CDR3 region has the DNA TGTGCCAGCAGTTCACTTTCGGGATCAGTTATCAATGAGCAGTTCTTC. The rearrangement joins TRBV28 to TRBJ2-1, with a tentative D call TRBD2 (5 bases). The length of the CDR3 is 16 residues. The germline gives CDR1 MDHEN, CDR2 SYDVKM. V was shortened by 4 bases and J by 6 bases, with 19 bases between the two germline ends.

The chain recombines TRBV29-1 with TRBJ2-1, with a weak D call TRBD2 (5 bases). This CDR3 has 15 amino acids. Germline-derived CDR1 and CDR2 are SQVTM and ANQGSEA. The ends were cut back, 3 bases at V and 10 bases at J, with 22 bases in the middle. DNA for the CDR3: TGCAGCGTTGACTTCGGACGGACTCCATGGGAGGAGCAGTTCTTC. It is translated as CSVDFGRTPWEEQFF.

The chain links TRBV7-2 to TRBJ2-7, with D unclear. Trimming cost V 2 bases and J 7 bases, with 12 bases left between them. The V gene's germline CDR1 is SGHTA and CDR2 FQGNSA. CDR3 length: 13 amino acids. The chain's CDR3 is CASSLIDSMEQYF. CDR3 DNA: TGTGCCAGCAGCTTAATTGACTCAATGGAGCAGTACTTC.

This clone was observed a handful of times. The rearrangement joins TRBV11-3 to TRBJ2-1, with 14 bases aligning to TRBD2. V was pared by 5 bases and J by 8 bases, with 8 bases of the junction left unmatched. The CDR3 runs 16 residues. The germline gives CDR1 SGHNT, CDR2 YENEEA. DNA for the CDR3: TGTGCCAGCAGCAAAGGGACTAGCGGGAGAAGCGATGAGCAGTTCTTC. Residues: CASSKGTSGRSDEQFF.

The chain is built from TRBV7-6 and TRBJ2-1; 9 nucleotides line up with TRBD2. The germline V gene has CDR1 SGHVS and CDR2 FNYEAQ. The V gene end was trimmed by 5 bases and the J gene end by 9 bases; junction bases not matched to a gene: 20. The length of the CDR3 is 18 residues. CDR3 amino acids: CASSRTTGTSFITGEQFF. The CDR3 DNA sequence: TGTGCCAGCAGCCGAACAACGGGGACTAGCTTTATCACGGGTGAGCAGTTCTTC.

This chain links TRBV9 with TRBJ2-7; D gene uncertain. V lost 0 bases, J lost 0 bases, and 10 bases lay in between. Germline V gene sequence: CDR1 SGDLS, CDR2 YYNGEE. CDR3 length: 15 amino acids. For the CDR3, the DNA is TGTGCCAGCAGCGTAGGATCGGCCACCTCCTACGAGCAGTACTTC. It yields the protein CASSVGSATSYEQYF.

The V and J genes are TRBV25-1 and TRBJ2-2; 9 bases map to TRBD1. CDR1 and CDR2 from the germline V gene are MGHDK and SYGVNS. J gave up 1 base and V 4 bases, and 4 bases lay outside the gene matches. The CDR3 runs 16 residues. This CDR3 reads CASSVRGQGNTGELFF. The CDR3 DNA reads TGTGCCAGCAGTGTACGGGGACAGGGGAACACCGGGGAGCTGTTTTTT.

The chain combines TRBV5-1 with TRBJ2-3; 10 nucleotides match TRBD2. V gave up 6 bases and J gave up 2 bases; unmatched junction bases: 9. The length of the CDR3 is 16 residues. Germline V gene data show CDR1 as SGHRS and CDR2 as YFSETQ. In DNA form, the CDR3 reads TGCGCCAGCAACCTTCTACTAGCGGGGACCACAGATACGCAGTATTTT. Translating it yields CASNLLLAGTTDTQYF.

This clone was counted a single time. The chain has TRBV7-9 and TRBJ2-1; 8 nucleotides agree with TRBD2. Germline V gene sequence: CDR1 SEHNR, CDR2 FQNEAQ (reference sequence). The CDR3 is 17 amino acids. With V trimmed by 8 bases and J by 10 bases, 22 bases remained unmatched. This chain's CDR3 is CASRKPGGPVGSREQFF. CDR3 DNA: TGTGCCAGCCGAAAGCCGGGAGGGCCGGTTGGCTCAAGGGAGCAGTTCTTC.

The V gene is TRBV10-3, the J gene TRBJ2-1; 9 nucleotides line up with TRBD2. This CDR3 spans 16 amino acids. From germline, CDR1 is ENHRY and CDR2 SYGVKD. V dropped 4 bases and J dropped 2; count of bases not matched to a gene: 6. In DNA form, the CDR3 reads TGTGCCATCAGTGGGGGGCTAGCGGGACCCTACAATGAGCAGTTCTTC. Protein sequence: CAISGGLAGPYNEQFF.

This CDR3 is CASRVQVNYGYTF. CDR3 DNA sequence: TGTGCCAGCAGGGTACAGGTAAACTATGGCTACACCTTC. This chain connects TRBV2 to TRBJ1-2; possibly TRBD1 for D (5 bases). Germline values: CDR1 SNHLY, CDR2 FYNNEI. With 6 bases removed from V and 2 bases from J, the gap between germline ends came to 10 bases. The CDR3 runs 13 residues. Looking up the rest from reference TRBV2 and TRBJ1-2 gives the full variable domain: EPEVTQTPSHQVTQMGQEVILRCVPISNHLYFYWYRQILGQKVEFLVSFYNNEISEKSEIFDDQFSVERPDGSNFTLKIRSTKLEDSAMYFCASRVQVNYGYTFGSGTRLTVV.

The chain employs TRBV5-1 and TRBJ2-7; 12 bases agree with TRBD1. CDR3 length equals 17 residues. Trimming removed 5 bases from V and 5 bases from J; junction bases left unmatched: 14. The germline CDR1 and CDR2 sequences are SGHRS and YFSETQ. This CDR3 reads CASRQILGTGGVHEQYF. In DNA form, the CDR3 reads TGCGCCAGCAGACAAATTTTGGGGACAGGGGGCGTCCACGAGCAGTACTTC.

This chain uses TRBV6-1 with TRBJ2-5; no firm D call. CDR3 size: 13 residues. Germline assignment: CDR1 MNHNS and CDR2 SASEGT. Deletions cut 4 bases from V and 3 bases from J, with 9 bases between. The CDR3 region is CASSGRGEETQYF. CDR3 coding DNA: TGTGCCAGCAGTGGGAGAGGTGAAGAGACCCAGTACTTC.

The chain combines TRBV2 with TRBJ2-5; D ambiguous. This CDR3 is 10 amino acids long. Trimming removed 2 bases at V and 6 bases at J, with 1 base between. Germline values: CDR1 SNHLY, CDR2 FYNNEI. CDR3 in amino acids: CASSEQTQYF. CDR3 coding DNA: TGTGCCAGCAGTGAACAGACCCAGTACTTC.

The chain employs TRBV27 and TRBJ2-3, with TRBD1 identical over 8 bases. The CDR3 loop spans 15 amino acids. The junction had 4 bases not matched to a gene; V was cut back by 3 bases and J by 2 bases. Germline CDR1 MNHEY, CDR2 SMNVEV (reference sequence). Here the CDR3 reads CASSFPGQVTDTQYF. Written as DNA, the CDR3 is TGTGCCAGCAGTTTCCCGGGACAGGTCACAGATACGCAGTATTTT.

CDR3 in amino acids: CASNANAFTEAFF. The CDR3 nucleotides are TGTGCCAGCAACGCTAACGCCTTTACTGAAGCTTTCTTT. J is TRBJ1-1 and V is TRBV2; D unresolved. CDR3 length: 13 residues. In germline, CDR1 is SNHLY, CDR2 FYNNEI. The germline V and J ends were trimmed by 7 bases and 5 bases, with 14 bases remaining between them.

The V gene is TRBV10-3, the J gene TRBJ2-1; tentative D call: TRBD1 (5 bases). V was trimmed by 3 bases and J by 8 bases, leaving 14 bases between them. The germline CDR1 and CDR2 sequences are ENHRY and SYGVKD. The CDR3 is 14 amino acids. CDR3 region: CAISEGQGGDEQFF. The CDR3 region has the DNA TGTGCCATCAGTGAAGGGCAGGGTGGGGATGAGCAGTTCTTC.

This clone has more than one count but fewer than ten. V and J are TRBV7-9 and TRBJ2-7; 9 nucleotides match TRBD2. V shed 6 bases and J 0 bases; nucleotides not matched to a gene: 6. Germline V gene data show CDR1 as SEHNR and CDR2 as FQNEAQ (reference sequence). The CDR3 is 15 residues long. CDR3 coding DNA: TGTGCCAGCAGATACGGAGCGGGAGGCTCCTACGAGCAGTACTTC. Translating it yields CASRYGAGGSYEQYF.

V is TRBV29-1 and J is TRBJ2-2; unclear D gene. The CDR3 extends over 14 amino acids. CDR1 is SQVTM, CDR2 ANQGSEA, per germline. Trimming removed 7 bases from V and 5 bases from J, with 17 bases in between. CDR3 bases: TGCAGCGCTTCGGGCAGGTTGGAGACCGGGGAGCTGTTTTTT. Translated, it gives CSASGRLETGELFF.

The chain couples TRBV11-2 to TRBJ2-7; 7 bases agree with TRBD1. Germline V gives CDR1 SGHAT, CDR2 FQNNGV. CDR3 length: 14 amino acids. Trimming at V came to 6 bases and at J to 2 bases, leaving 7 bases not matched to a gene. Here the CDR3 reads CASSSGTATYEQYF. The CDR3 nucleotides are TGTGCCAGCAGTTCCGGGACAGCGACCTACGAGCAGTACTTC. Based on the CDR3 plus reference TRBV11-2 and TRBJ2-7, the full variable domain is EAGVAQSPRYKIIEKRQSVAFWCNPISGHATLYWYQQILGQGPKLLIQFQNNGVVDDSQLPKDRFSAERLKGVDSTLKIQPAKLEDSAVYLCASSSGTATYEQYFGPGTRLTVT.

The chain employs TRBV6-1 and TRBJ1-5; possibly TRBD1 for D (6 bases). This CDR3 region has 15 residues. Germline CDR1 and CDR2: MNHNS and SASEGT. V lost 2 bases and J 3 bases, leaving 11 bases between the germline ends. Here the CDR3 reads CASSENDRFNQPQHF. CDR3 nucleotides: TGTGCCAGCAGTGAAAACGACAGGTTCAATCAGCCCCAGCATTTT.